This T cell receptor beta chain stems from a study of OX40 agonist ivuxolimab in advanced cancers. Clones were sequenced by immunoSEQ multiplex PCR, and TCRdb holds only the in-frame ones, with some missing. The profile shows roughly 80,000 clones, 90% of them singletons. This specimen was CD4+ or CD8+ T cells sorted from blood, taken in a trial of the OX40 agonist ivuxolimab. The TCR sequence derives from an adult with an advanced solid tumor such as melanoma, head and neck, liver or kidney cancer.

CDR3 residues: CASRKTEHTTNEKLFF. The CDR3 DNA reads as TGTGCCAGCAGGAAGACAGAGCATACAACTAATGAAAAACTGTTTTTT. The chain couples TRBV6-6 to TRBJ1-4, with D maybe TRBD1 (5 bases). Germline V lookup: CDR1 MNHNY, CDR2 SVGAGI (reference sequence). The V end was cut by 6 bases, the J end by 0 bases, with 14 bases between. CDR3 size: 16 residues.